Detailed here is one T cell receptor (beta chain). The antigen remains undetermined. Triplicates of over 250,000 cells were sorted from each CD8+ T cell subset. CD45RO-CCR7+CD27+CD95- defined naive CD8+ T cells. This CDR3 region has 16 residues. The V gene's germline CDR1 is SGHRS and CDR2 YFSETQ. The data derive from a study of CXCR3-negative and CXCR3-positive naive CD8 T cells. General observations from the study: Whereas both naive subsets had comparably high diversity, memory CD8+ cells had much lower diversity. CXCR3-positive naive cells had more hydrophobic TRB CDR3s than CXCR3-negative naive cells. Naive subsets expressed similar surface CD5; TRB CDR3 features served to infer TCR strength.

UMI labels and 5' RACE were used to prepare the TRB cDNA libraries. With the 5' RACE reads reprocessed, TCRdb shows one record per CDR3 protein and no DNA. This sample contains 140,000 to 150,000 distinct CDR3 sequences. The chain joins TRBV5-1 to TRBJ2-1; the D call from TCRdb, TRBD1, cannot be confirmed without DNA. The receptor was derived from a human donor in good health. Some clones in this sample may be carry-over from other donors' samples. Sequencing was carried out using naive CXCR3+ CD8+ T cells from blood. Sample subset: CD45RO-CCR7+CD27+CD95- naive CD8+ T cells expressing CXCR3 (TNR3+). CDR3 in amino acids: CASSLKAGASNDEQFF.